The 9 T cell receptor beta chains below all came from one sample that was sequenced in a study of cytomegalovirus exposure and HLA in healthy donors. A multiplex PCR was run with 60 Vbeta primers and 13 Jbeta primers. Method: immunoSEQ multiplex PCR; TCRdb's copy keeps in-frame clones and lacks some. The repertoire has approximately 120,000 clones, around 77% of them found once; the top ten carry approximately 1.2%. The specimen sequenced was PBMCs. Receptor source: a man aged 45-65 years in good health and CMV-seronegative.

This sequence joins TRBV4-1 and TRBJ2-1; 7 bases line up with TRBD2. The CDR3 spans 18 residues. V shed 0 bases, J shed 1 base, and the junction held 9 bases outside the gene matches. Germline lookup yields CDR1 MGHRA and CDR2 YSYEKL. The CDR3 spells CASSQDLRGRRSYNEQFF. The CDR3 nucleotides are TGCGCCAGCAGCCAAGATCTGCGCGGGAGAAGGTCCTACAATGAGCAGTTCTTC.

This chain connects TRBV25-1 to TRBJ2-2; 8 bases align to TRBD1. In germline, CDR1 is MGHDK, CDR2 SYGVNS. This CDR3 contains 15 residues. V shed 5 bases and J 4 bases; nucleotides not matched to a gene: 6. DNA of the CDR3: TGTGCCAGCAGTCTCCAGGGGGCCGGCACCGGGGAGCTGTTTTTT. It codes for CASSLQGAGTGELFF. The variable domain in full, with the rest retrieved from reference TRBV25-1 and TRBJ2-2, is EADIYQTPRYLVIGTGKKITLECSQTMGHDKMYWYQQDPGMELHLIHYSYGVNSTEKGDLSSESTVSRIRTEHFPLTLESARPSHTSQYLCASSLQGAGTGELFFGEGSRLTVL.

The chain carries TRBV5-1 and TRBJ2-2; 12 bases agree with TRBD2. The CDR3 is 16 amino acids. Germline-derived CDR1 and CDR2 are SGHRS and YFSETQ. V shed 5 bases and J 5 bases; nucleotides not matched to a gene: 7. The CDR3 nucleotides are TGCGCCAGCAGTCTCGGACTAGCGGGAAGGACCGGGGAGCTGTTTTTT. It encodes CASSLGLAGRTGELFF.

This chain links TRBV5-1 with TRBJ1-2, with 12 bases aligning to TRBD1. The CDR3 sequence is 16 residues long. Trimming removed 2 bases from V and 8 bases from J; junction bases left unmatched: 10. Germline-derived CDR1 and CDR2 are SGHRS and YFSETQ. The CDR3, as DNA: TGCGCCAGCAGCTTTGGACCGGGACAGGGGGCTCGGGGCTACACCTTC. Its protein product is CASSFGPGQGARGYTF.

The rearrangement uses TRBV7-8 and TRBJ1-5; D might be TRBD1 (6 bases). This CDR3 comprises 21 residues. Trimming removed 0 bases at V and 1 base at J, with 25 bases between. CDR1 SGHVS and CDR2 FQNEAQ come from the germline V gene. This CDR3 is CASSLAQGHWDLRKSNQPQHF. The CDR3 nucleotides read TGTGCCAGCAGCTTAGCGCAGGGACACTGGGATCTCCGTAAAAGCAATCAGCCCCAGCATTTT.

The CDR3 bases are TGTGCCAGCAGTTTGGGGCAGGGGGCGAAGTGGTACACTGAAGCTTTCTTT. This encodes CASSLGQGAKWYTEAFF. The chain is built from TRBV28 and TRBJ1-1, with 8 positions matching TRBD1. CDR3 length equals 17 residues. V shed 3 bases and J 3 bases; nucleotides not matched to a gene: 12. CDR1 MDHEN and CDR2 SYDVKM come from the germline V gene.

This clone was detected only a few times. The V call is TRBV11-2, the J call TRBJ1-1, with TRBD1 matching over 9 bases. With 5 bases clipped from V and 1 base from J, the junction kept 5 bases outside the gene matches. The germline gives CDR1 SGHAT, CDR2 FQNNGV. This CDR3 has 15 amino acids. CDR3 nucleotide sequence: TGTGCCAGCAGCCCCGACAGGGGGTGGAACACTGAAGCTTTCTTT. It yields the protein CASSPDRGWNTEAFF.

The table lists this clone with many counts. This rearrangement joins TRBV28 to TRBJ1-3; D gene unclear. Per the germline V gene, CDR1 is MDHEN and CDR2 is SYDVKM. CDR3 length equals 16 residues. The V end lost 6 bases, the J end lost 4 bases, and 19 bases lay between the germline ends. The CDR3 here is CASSLRGGSSGNTIYF. The CDR3 DNA sequence: TGTGCCAGCAGCCTTCGTGGAGGATCCTCCGGAAACACCATATATTTT. The whole variable domain, filled in from reference TRBV28 and TRBJ1-3, reads DVKVTQSSRYLVKRTGEKVFLECVQDMDHENMFWYRQDPGLGLRLIYFSYDVKMKEKGDIPEGYSVSREKKERFSLILESASTNQTSMYLCASSLRGGSSGNTIYFGEGSWLTVV.

The V call is TRBV5-5, the J call TRBJ2-2; 10 nucleotides align to TRBD2. This CDR3 has 16 amino acids. V lost 0 bases to trimming and J lost 4 bases; unmatched junction nucleotides: 3. Germline values: CDR1 SGHKS, CDR2 YYEKEE (reference sequence). CDR3 coding DNA: TGTGCCAGCAGCTTGGGGCTAGCGGGAGTCACCGGGGAGCTGTTTTTT. Its translation is CASSLGLAGVTGELFF.